This is a list of T cell receptor beta chains from one sample in a study of regulatory T cells in long-lasting Graves disease. TCRdb ran MiXCR on the multiplex PCR reads and lists one entry per CDR3 protein. This table has roughly 530,000 distinct CDR3 sequences, about 16% appearing once. This sample was shared with a second study, whose subject was T cells in Graves' hyperthyroidism and ophthalmopathy.

This specimen consisted of peripheral blood mononuclear cells (PBMCs), obtained at new diagnosis, from a patient treated with antithyroid drugs. These receptor sequences come from a middle-aged woman with Graves disease. Both conserved end residues are part of each CDR3. The order of the fields is clone size, D gene, J gene, V gene, CDR3 protein, CDR3 DNA. D genes are given only for firm matches. Size values are once, few and many counts, or a class for expanded clones, and some rows have none.

many TRBD2 TRBJ2-5 TRBV2 CASSPGLALETQYF TGTGCCAGCAGTCCGGGACTAGCCTTAGAGACCCAGTACTTC
few TRBD2 TRBJ2-1 TRBV10-3 CAISGGGNEQFF TGTGCCATTAGCGGGGGCGGGAATGAGCAGTTCTTC
. TRBD1 TRBJ1-1 TRBV6-1 CASIPWDRRWPEAFF TGTGCCAGCATACCCTGGGACAGGAGATGGCCTGAAGCTTTCTTT
few . TRBJ1-6 TRBV25-1 CASSETGTPTGNSPLHF TGTGCCAGCAGTGAAACCGGGACTCCAACGGGCAATTCACCCCTCCACTTT
many . TRBJ2-1 TRBV12-3/TRBV12-4 CASSLADGPYNEQFF TGTGCCAGCAGTTTGGCGGACGGGCCCTACAATGAGCAGTTCTTC
. TRBD2 TRBJ2-1 TRBV10-2 CASRLAGINEQFF TGCGCCAGTCGACTAGCGGGGATCAATGAGCAGTTCTTC
few TRBD1 TRBJ2-2 TRBV12-3/TRBV12-4 CASINTGQANTGELFF TGTGCCAGCATTAACACGGGACAGGCGAACACCGGGGAGCTGTTTTTT
many . TRBJ2-1 TRBV7-2 CASSSTGRGDEQFF TGTGCCAGCAGCTCCACAGGACGCGGGGATGAGCAGTTCTTC
. . TRBJ2-6 TRBV11-2 CASSLVEGGSSGANVLTF TGTGCCAGCAGCTTAGTTGAGGGGGGATCCTCTGGGGCCAACGTCCTGACTTTC
few . TRBJ2-1 TRBV6-1 CASKAGTGGNEQFF TGTGCCTCAAAAGCGGGGACAGGAGGGAATGAGCAGTTCTTC
. TRBD1 TRBJ1-6 TRBV14 CASSQAGQGSNSPLHF TGTGCCAGCAGCCAAGCTGGACAGGGGTCTAATTCACCCCTCCACTTT
. . TRBJ1-1 TRBV6-1 CASTLAPNTEAFF TGTGCCAGCACTCTTGCACCGAACACTGAAGCTTTCTTT
many . TRBJ2-7 TRBV20-1 CSARDAGPRGYEQYF TGCAGTGCTAGAGATGCAGGGCCTCGCGGCTACGAGCAGTACTTC
many . TRBJ1-1 TRBV12-3/TRBV12-4 CASRTAGAGNTEAFF TGTGCCAGCAGGACGGCCGGAGCCGGGAACACTGAAGCTTTCTTT
few . TRBJ2-7 TRBV19 CASSIEGLTEQYF TGTGCCAGTAGTATAGAGGGGCTCACGGAGCAGTACTTC
few TRBD1 TRBJ2-7 TRBV12-3/TRBV12-4 CASSTGWGQGHF TGTGCCAGCAGTACCGGGTGGGGACAGGGACACTTC
few TRBD1 TRBJ1-2 TRBV4-1 CASSQGRDSQYYGYTF TGCGCCAGCAGCCAGGGCCGGGACAGCCAATATTATGGCTACACCTTC
. . TRBJ1-1 TRBV4-2 CASSQEDGNTEAFF TGTGCCAGCAGCCAAGAGGACGGAAACACTGAAGCTTTCTTT
many TRBD1 TRBJ1-1 TRBV7-2 CASSPKGTGNTEAFF TGTGCCAGCAGCCCTAAGGGGACAGGGAACACTGAAGCTTTCTTT
. . TRBJ1-4 TRBV13 CASSLGLFRTPNEKLFF TGTGCCAGCAGCTTAGGCCTATTTAGGACACCGAATGAAAAACTGTTTTTT
few . TRBJ1-1 TRBV4-2 CASSQPGHENTEAFF TGTGCCAGCAGCCAACCGGGACATGAGAACACTGAAGCTTTCTTT
many TRBD1 TRBJ1-1 TRBV12-3/TRBV12-4 CASSPDRVKSTEAFF TGTGCCAGCAGTCCAGACAGGGTAAAATCGACTGAAGCTTTCTTT
. TRBD1 TRBJ1-1 TRBV20-1 CSARAIPGQGNTEAFF TGCAGTGCTAGAGCCATCCCGGGACAGGGGAACACTGAAGCTTTCTTT
many . TRBJ2-4 TRBV12-3/TRBV12-4 CASRSDLAKNIQYF TGTGCCAGCAGGTCAGATCTAGCCAAAAACATTCAGTACTTC
many . TRBJ1-5 TRBV6-9 CASSYFRDGNQPQHF TGTGCCAGCAGTTACTTCAGGGATGGCAATCAGCCCCAGCATTTT
many TRBD1 TRBJ1-2 TRBV12-3/TRBV12-4 CASSLRGGDRASNYGYTF TGTGCCAGCAGTTTAAGGGGGGGGGACAGAGCTTCTAACTATGGCTACACCTTC
. TRBD2 TRBJ2-1 TRBV9 CASSVEGGGLYNEQFF TGTGCCAGCAGCGTAGAGGGCGGGGGGCTCTACAATGAGCAGTTCTTC
. . TRBJ1-1 TRBV18 CASSQNMNTEASF TGTGCCAGCTCACAGAATATGAACACTGAAGCTTCCTTT
. TRBD1 TRBJ2-6 TRBV6-2/TRBV6-3 CASRDRDSFSGANVLTF TGTGCCAGCAGGGACAGGGATTCTTTCTCTGGGGCCAACGTCCTGACTTTC
many . TRBJ2-7 TRBV5-1 CASSAGQSYEQYF TGCGCCAGCAGCGCTGGACAGTCCTACGAGCAGTACTTC
. . TRBJ2-3 TRBV19 CASSWEDSTDTQYF TGTGCCAGTAGTTGGGAGGATAGCACAGATACGCAGTATTTT